The 20 T cell receptor beta chains listed next were all sequenced from one sample in a study of cytomegalovirus exposure and HLA in healthy donors. This PCR relied on a set of 60 Vbeta primers and 13 Jbeta primers. Method: immunoSEQ multiplex PCR; TCRdb's copy keeps in-frame clones and lacks some. The table records roughly 100,000 clones, about 69% of them present only once. The sequenced sample consisted of PBMCs. Receptors originate from a human donor in good health.

This clone was observed a single time. The DNA for the CDR3 is TGCAGCGTGCTGACAGGACGCTCCTACGAGCAGTACTTC. Encoded protein: CSVLTGRSYEQYF. The V call is TRBV29-1, the J call TRBJ2-7; D possibly corresponds to TRBD1 (6 bases). There are 13 residues in the CDR3. The germline CDR1 and CDR2 sequences are SQVTM and ANQGSEA. V lost 6 bases and J 0 bases, leaving 12 bases between the germline ends.

This sequence joins TRBV2 and TRBJ2-7; 9 nucleotides match TRBD1. This CDR3 has 15 amino acids. With V trimmed by 3 bases and J by 4 bases, 7 bases remained unmatched. CDR1 and CDR2 from the germline V gene are SNHLY and FYNNEI. CDR3 DNA sequence: TGTGCCAGCAGTGAGGGGGGGACAGGGTGGTACGAGCAGTACTTC. Its protein product is CASSEGGTGWYEQYF.

This clone was counted between two and nine times. This chain uses TRBV15 with TRBJ1-5; a weak D match, TRBD1 (5 bases). Between the trimmed V and J ends, which lost 8 bases and 7 bases, there was a span of 18 bases. The CDR3 sequence is 14 residues long. From germline, CDR1 is LNHNV and CDR2 YYDKDF (reference sequence). The CDR3 sequence is CATGQGSRGQPQHF. The CDR3 region has the DNA TGTGCCACCGGCCAAGGCAGCCGGGGGCAGCCCCAGCATTTT.

The gene calls are TRBV30 and TRBJ1-2; D gene unclear. Per the germline V gene, CDR1 is GTSNPN and CDR2 is SVGIG (reference sequence). CDR3 size: 13 residues. Trimming took off 2 bases at V and 8 bases at J, with 15 bases between the two ends. CDR3 in amino acids: CAWSPRLGGGYTF. The CDR3 DNA follows: TGTGCCTGGAGTCCCCGACTGGGAGGGGGCTACACCTTC.

This chain uses TRBV28 with TRBJ1-5, with D tentatively TRBD1 (5 bases). V lost 6 bases, J lost 3 bases, and 15 bases lay in between. Germline CDR1 MDHEN, CDR2 SYDVKM. The CDR3 has 15 residues. CDR3 coding DNA: TGTGCCAGCAGCCAACCGGCGGGGGTCAATCAGCCCCAGCATTTT. Translated: CASSQPAGVNQPQHF.

The gene calls are TRBV19 and TRBJ1-5; the D gene is possibly TRBD1 (5 bases). V was clipped by 5 bases and J by 2 bases, with 19 bases between them. The V gene's germline CDR1 is LNHDA and CDR2 SQIVND (reference sequence). This CDR3 spans 17 amino acids. The DNA of the CDR3 is TGTGCCAGTAGTCCCGACGGGGGACTACGAGGCAATCAGCCCCAGCATTTT. Its protein is CASSPDGGLRGNQPQHF.

The chain combines TRBV14 with TRBJ2-3; TRBD1 might be the D (5 bases). There are 15 residues in the CDR3. Trimming removed 1 base from V and 4 bases from J, with 12 bases in between. Germline CDR1 SGHDN, CDR2 FVKESK. CDR3 region: CASSQVGALSDTQYF. Written as DNA, the CDR3 is TGTGCCAGCAGCCAAGTAGGGGCGCTGTCAGATACGCAGTATTTT.

The chain couples TRBV11-2 to TRBJ2-7, with TRBD2 as a possible D gene (5 bases). Germline assignment: CDR1 SGHAT and CDR2 FQNNGV. This CDR3 contains 15 residues. V lost 3 bases and J lost 6, with 18 bases in between. The CDR3 DNA reads as TGTGCCAGCAGCTTGTGGGGAGCAACCTCGGGCGAGCAGTACTTC. Translation gives CASSLWGATSGEQYF.

The V gene is TRBV29-1, the J gene TRBJ2-5; TRBD2 matches 15 bases. The CDR3 loop spans 14 amino acids. In germline, CDR1 is SQVTM, CDR2 ANQGSEA. The CDR3 sequence is CVGGLAGGGETQYF. The CDR3 DNA reads as TGCGTCGGGGGACTAGCGGGAGGAGGGGAGACCCAGTACTTC.

The V gene is TRBV6-5, the J gene TRBJ1-1, with a possible D match to TRBD1 (5 bases). Looked up from germline, CDR1 is MNHEY and CDR2 is SVGAGI. Trimming removed 6 bases from V and 3 bases from J, with 11 bases in between. The CDR3 extends over 13 amino acids. The CDR3 region has the DNA TGTGCCAGCAGCCCGGGGGGGGACACTGAAGCTTTCTTT. Its protein is CASSPGGDTEAFF.

This clone was counted only a few times. The chain carries TRBV5-8 and TRBJ2-7; 13 bases map to TRBD2. With V trimmed by 5 bases and J by 2 bases, 4 bases remained unmatched. The CDR3 runs 15 residues. Germline CDR1 and CDR2: SGHTS and YDEGEE. The chain's CDR3 is CASSPTSGRPYEQYF. CDR3 in DNA: TGTGCCAGCAGTCCGACTAGCGGGAGGCCCTACGAGCAGTACTTC.

The CDR3 DNA follows: TGTGCCAGCAGTTATGGGCTCTCCCCTTACAATGAGCAGTTCTTC. As protein: CASSYGLSPYNEQFF. The chain has TRBV6-6 and TRBJ2-1, with D unclear. The CDR3 totals 15 residues. Germline V CDR1 and CDR2: MNHNY, SVGAGI (reference sequence). The V and J ends lost 3 bases and 4 bases respectively, with 13 bases between them.

The gene calls are TRBV5-5 and TRBJ2-7, with D possibly being TRBD1 (5 bases). The V end was cut by 8 bases, the J end by 5 bases, with 20 bases between. Per the germline V gene, CDR1 is SGHKS and CDR2 is YYEKEE (reference sequence). The CDR3 sequence is 14 residues long. CDR3 in amino acids: CASTIGGRGHEQYF. In DNA form, the CDR3 reads TGTGCCAGTACCATCGGCGGTAGGGGCCACGAGCAGTACTTC.

The J gene is TRBJ1-5, the V gene TRBV27, with 9 bases lining up with TRBD1. Germline CDR1 reads MNHEY; CDR2 reads SMNVEV (reference sequence). V gave up 4 bases and J gave up 2 bases; unmatched junction bases: 3. The CDR3 totals 15 residues. CDR3 DNA: TGTGCCAGCAGTTCAACAGGGGGCCGCAATCAGCCCCAGCATTTT. It yields the protein CASSSTGGRNQPQHF.

The gene calls are TRBV27 and TRBJ2-5; TRBD1 agrees at 7 bases. Trimming removed 4 bases from V and 5 bases from J; junction bases left unmatched: 10. Germline V CDR1 and CDR2: MNHEY, SMNVEV (reference sequence). CDR3 length: 15 amino acids. The CDR3 DNA reads as TGTGCCAGCAGTTCGGGACAGCCACCCCGGGAGACCCAGTACTTC. Encoded protein: CASSSGQPPRETQYF.

The rearrangement uses TRBV2 and TRBJ1-1; 10 bases are a match to TRBD1. There are 13 residues in the CDR3. The V gene end was trimmed by 5 bases and the J gene end by 10 bases; junction bases not matched to a gene: 7. CDR1 and CDR2 (germline): SNHLY, FYNNEI. The CDR3 sequence: CASSYGTGDLAFF. The CDR3 bases are TGTGCCAGCAGTTACGGGACAGGGGATCTAGCTTTCTTT.

Only a few counts were recorded for this clone. The genes are TRBV28 and TRBJ2-5, with a possible D match to TRBD2 (5 bases). Germline V gene lookup returns CDR1 MDHEN and CDR2 SYDVKM. The CDR3 is made up of 14 amino acids. Trimming pared 10 bases from V and 2 bases from J, leaving 17 bases between. As DNA, the CDR3 is TGTGCCACCACTTCTCCTAGGAGGCAAGAGACCCAGTACTTC. Translating it yields CATTSPRRQETQYF.

The chain has TRBV11-1 and TRBJ2-2; 10 bases are a match to TRBD1. The length of the CDR3 is 15 residues. With 4 bases clipped from V and 5 bases from J, the junction kept 4 bases outside the gene matches. In germline, CDR1 is SGHAT, CDR2 FQDESV (reference sequence). CDR3 loop: CASSSDRGRTGELFF. DNA for the CDR3: TGTGCCAGCAGCTCCGACAGGGGGCGAACCGGGGAGCTGTTTTTT.

The V and J genes are TRBV28 and TRBJ2-1, with D possibly TRBD1 on 5 matching bases. Germline lookup yields CDR1 MDHEN and CDR2 SYDVKM. This CDR3 has 16 residues. V was trimmed by 4 bases and J by 0 bases, leaving 13 bases between them. CDR3 nucleotides: TGTGCCAGCAGTTCCAGGGTTGCTAGCTCCTACAATGAGCAGTTCTTC. Protein sequence: CASSSRVASSYNEQFF.

CDR3 DNA sequence: TGTGCCAGTGCGCCGGGGGGCGTTAGCAATCAGCCCCAGCATTTT. Translated: CASAPGGVSNQPQHF. The V gene is TRBV9, the J gene TRBJ1-5, with a weak D call TRBD1 (6 bases). The CDR3 is 15 amino acids. V was pared by 8 bases and J by 0 bases, with 15 bases between. Per the germline V gene, CDR1 is SGDLS and CDR2 is YYNGEE.